This entry lists 15 T cell receptor beta chains sequenced from one sample in a study of blood T cell repertoires in COVID-19. The assay was immunoSEQ multiplex PCR, and TCRdb's table has in-frame clones only and misses some. The table lists 150,000 to 200,000 clones, 80% to 85% of them singletons, with around 2.9% in the top ten. What was sequenced was PBMCs or T cells enriched from blood (not recorded which). All receptors come from a woman in her thirties who had been exposed to COVID-19.

This chain joins TRBV6-5 and TRBJ2-3, with 8 positions matching TRBD1. The CDR3 extends over 15 amino acids. Unmatched junction bases numbered 7, after V lost 6 bases and J lost 2 bases. CDR1 is MNHEY and CDR2 is SVGAGI in the germline V gene. The CDR3 sequence is CASSQGQGYTDTQYF. The CDR3 bases are TGTGCCAGCAGCCAAGGACAGGGATACACAGATACGCAGTATTTT.

The chain has TRBV11-2 and TRBJ1-5; TRBD1 aligns across 7 bases. The germline CDR1 and CDR2 sequences are SGHAT and FQNNGV. This CDR3 is built from 16 residues. Trimming cost V 5 bases and J 3 bases; bases outside gene matches: 10. This CDR3 reads CASSPHIGGLNQPQHF. The DNA of the CDR3 is TGTGCCAGCAGCCCCCATATAGGGGGCCTCAATCAGCCCCAGCATTTT.

V is TRBV19 and J is TRBJ1-1, with 8 bases that match TRBD1. Germline-derived CDR1 and CDR2 are LNHDA and SQIVND (reference sequence). Trimming at V came to 9 bases and at J to 5 bases, leaving 8 bases not matched to a gene. This CDR3 contains 13 residues. CDR3 in amino acids: CASRTGWKTEAFF. The CDR3 nucleotides are TGTGCCAGCCGGACAGGGTGGAAGACTGAAGCTTTCTTT.

The V and J genes are TRBV9 and TRBJ2-2; 7 positions agree with TRBD1. The CDR3 is 15 amino acids. The germline CDR1 and CDR2 sequences are SGDLS and YYNGEE. V lost 0 bases to trimming and J lost 3 bases; unmatched junction nucleotides: 2. This chain's CDR3 is CASSVEGAYTGELFF. CDR3 nucleotide sequence: TGTGCCAGCAGCGTAGAGGGGGCTTACACCGGGGAGCTGTTTTTT.

The chain links TRBV7-3 to TRBJ2-5, with D tentatively TRBD1 (5 bases). Germline-derived CDR1 and CDR2 are SGHTA and FQGTGA. Trimming removed 2 bases from V and 3 bases from J, with 7 bases in between. This CDR3 has 13 residues. CDR3 loop: CASSLQGKETQYF. The CDR3, as DNA: TGTGCCAGCAGCTTACAGGGCAAAGAGACCCAGTACTTC.

The V and J genes are TRBV2 and TRBJ2-1, with D hard to call. V was cut by 8 bases and J by 4 bases, with 15 bases left in between. The CDR3 totals 14 residues. Germline V gene lookup returns CDR1 SNHLY and CDR2 FYNNEI. The CDR3 DNA is TGTGCCAGCTGTGGGAACAGAGTATACAATGAGCAGTTCTTC. This codes for CASCGNRVYNEQFF.

This chain connects TRBV6-2 or TRBV6-3 to TRBJ1-1; unclear D gene. V dropped 2 bases and J dropped 4 bases, with 8 bases sitting between them. Looked up from germline, CDR1 is MNHEY and CDR2 is SVGEGT. The CDR3 has 13 amino acids. The CDR3 sequence is CASSYSGGTEAFF. For the CDR3, the DNA is TGTGCCAGCAGTTACAGTGGAGGCACTGAAGCTTTCTTT.

J is TRBJ1-5 and V is TRBV12-5; D may be TRBD1 (5 bases). Per the germline V gene, CDR1 is LGHNT and CDR2 is FRNRAP. V lost 7 bases, J lost 5 bases, and 15 bases lay in between. The CDR3 covers 14 residues. The CDR3 sequence is CASALGGVHQPQHF. As DNA, the CDR3 is TGTGCTAGTGCCCTGGGAGGGGTGCATCAGCCCCAGCATTTT.

The chain uses TRBV11-2 and TRBJ1-4, with TRBD1 identical over 7 bases. The CDR3 has 15 residues. CDR1 and CDR2 (germline): SGHAT, FQNNGV. Trimming cost V 6 bases and J 8 bases; bases outside gene matches: 12. The CDR3 region has the DNA TGTGCCAGCAGATATAAGACAGGGTACGGGGAAAAACTGTTTTTT. Translating it yields CASRYKTGYGEKLFF.

This clone has a handful of counts. The gene calls are TRBV11-2 and TRBJ2-7; 9 bases fit TRBD1. V was clipped by 4 bases and J by 3 bases; unmatched bases: 7. CDR1 and CDR2 (germline): SGHAT, FQNNGV. CDR3 length equals 15 residues. CDR3 region: CASSWGGTGSYEQYF. CDR3 in DNA: TGTGCCAGCAGCTGGGGTGGGACAGGGAGCTACGAGCAGTACTTC.

The chain is built from TRBV14 and TRBJ1-4; TRBD1 aligns across 7 bases. The CDR3 loop spans 13 amino acids. V lost 5 bases and J lost 8; bases outside the gene matches: 5. Per germline, CDR1 SGHDN and CDR2 FVKESK. The CDR3 spells CASSDRVREKLFF. The CDR3 DNA reads as TGTGCCAGCAGCGACAGGGTACGAGAAAAACTGTTTTTT.

The chain carries TRBV7-8 and TRBJ2-7; 7 nucleotides line up with TRBD2. Unmatched junction bases numbered 9, after V lost 1 base and J lost 12 bases. From germline, CDR1 is SGHVS and CDR2 FQNEAQ. This CDR3 spans 13 amino acids. DNA of the CDR3: TGTGCCAGCAGCTTAGGAGGACTAGTTGATGGGTACTTC. Translated: CASSLGGLVDGYF. Filled out from reference TRBV7-8 and TRBJ2-7, the complete variable domain reads GAGVSQSPRYKVAKRGQDVALRCDPISGHVSLFWYQQALGQGPEFLTYFQNEAQLDKSGLPSDRFFAERPEGSVSTLKIQRTQQEDSAVYLCASSLGGLVDGYFGPGTRLTVT.

V and J are TRBV7-8 and TRBJ1-6; TRBD1 might be the D (6 bases). CDR3 size: 17 residues. Per the germline V gene, CDR1 is SGHVS and CDR2 is FQNEAQ. The ends were cut back, 1 base at V and 0 bases at J, with 10 bases in the middle. The CDR3 spells CASSLGGGSSYNSPLHF. CDR3 DNA: TGTGCCAGCAGCTTAGGTGGGGGCAGCTCCTATAATTCACCCCTCCACTTT.

This clone was observed a few times. This rearrangement joins TRBV30 to TRBJ2-1, with TRBD1 identical over 9 bases. CDR3 length: 15 amino acids. Trimming at V came to 0 bases and at J to 8 bases, leaving 8 bases not matched to a gene. Per the germline V gene, CDR1 is GTSNPN and CDR2 is SVGIG (reference sequence). DNA of the CDR3: TGTGCCTGGAGTGTTGGGACAGGGTTCTCGGATGAGCAGTTCTTC. Its translation: CAWSVGTGFSDEQFF.

This clone was seen only a few times. The identical CDR3 is also encoded by other nucleotide sequences in the sample. The V gene is TRBV7-2, the J gene TRBJ2-7; D remains unclear. The ends were cut back, 4 bases at V and 2 bases at J, with 3 bases in the middle. Germline CDR1 SGHTA, CDR2 FQGNSA. The CDR3 runs 11 residues. For the CDR3, the DNA is TGTGCCAGCAGCTCCACCTACGAGCAGTACTTC. It yields the protein CASSSTYEQYF.